The 9 T cell receptor beta chains in this list originate from one sample, sequenced in a study of STAT5B mutations in CD4+ large granular lymphocyte leukemia. TCRdb's table, derived via immunoSEQ multiplex PCR, lists solely in-frame clones and lacks some. The sample lists about 30,000 clones; less than 80% were seen once. Material: CD4+ T cells from blood buffy coats. The receptors originated from a human donor in good health.

This chain joins TRBV11-1 and TRBJ1-4; TRBD1 might be the D (6 bases). Trimming removed 5 bases from V and 1 base from J, with 8 bases in between. Germline values: CDR1 SGHAT, CDR2 FQDESV (reference sequence). This CDR3 comprises 14 residues. The CDR3 region is CASSADRTNEKLFF. CDR3 sequence (DNA): TGTGCCAGCAGCGCGGACAGAACTAATGAAAAACTGTTTTTT.

Only a few counts were recorded for this clone. The V and J genes are TRBV13 and TRBJ1-1; 9 bases fit TRBD1. After removal of 6 bases from V and 3 bases from J, the junction contained 5 bases not matched to a gene. Per germline, CDR1 PRHDT and CDR2 FYEKMQ (reference sequence). This CDR3 spans 14 amino acids. The CDR3 DNA is TGTGCCAGCAGTTACAGGGGGCGTGACACTGAAGCTTTCTTT. Translation gives CASSYRGRDTEAFF.

The rearrangement links TRBV19 to TRBJ2-6; TRBD2 matches 13 bases. The length of the CDR3 is 20 residues. J gave up 0 bases and V 8 bases, and 13 bases lay outside the gene matches. The V gene's germline CDR1 is LNHDA and CDR2 SQIVND (reference sequence). CDR3 protein: CASRGLAGPNPISGANVLTF. The DNA for the CDR3 is TGTGCCAGTCGGGGACTAGCGGGGCCCAATCCGATCTCTGGGGCCAACGTCCTGACTTTC.

This clone showed up just once. V usage is TRBV11-3 and J usage is TRBJ1-4; D not certain. The CDR3 length is 14 residues. CDR1 SGHNT and CDR2 YENEEA come from the germline V gene. The V gene lost 0 bases and the J gene lost 4 bases, with 6 bases spanning the gap. The CDR3 is CASSLDYLNEKLFF. The CDR3 coding sequence is TGTGCCAGCAGCTTAGATTACCTTAATGAAAAACTGTTTTTT.

There are a few counts of this clone. CDR3 DNA sequence: TGCGCCAGCAGCCAGTTAGGGGTGAGCACTGAAGCTTTCTTT. This translates into CASSQLGVSTEAFF. The chain combines TRBV4-1 with TRBJ1-1, with D maybe TRBD1 (5 bases). The CDR3 is 14 residues long. The V gene's germline CDR1 is MGHRA and CDR2 YSYEKL. The V gene lost 3 bases and the J gene lost 4 bases, with 12 bases spanning the gap.

The V call is TRBV7-2, the J call TRBJ2-3; 7 nucleotides line up with TRBD2. Per germline, CDR1 SGHTA and CDR2 FQGNSA. V was clipped by 8 bases and J by 0 bases; unmatched bases: 5. This CDR3 has 14 residues. The CDR3, as DNA: TGTGCCAGCTCGAGCGGGACTAGCACAGATACGCAGTATTTT. This translates into CASSSGTSTDTQYF.

This clone has just a few counts. The V gene is TRBV12-5, the J gene TRBJ2-1; a weak D match, TRBD2 (6 bases). Germline V gene sequence: CDR1 LGHNT, CDR2 FRNRAP. This CDR3 is 17 amino acids long. V was shortened by 1 base and J by 3 bases, with 16 bases between the two germline ends. The CDR3 is CASGLDARRGGYNEQFF. DNA of the CDR3: TGTGCTAGTGGTTTGGACGCAAGGCGGGGTGGCTACAATGAGCAGTTCTTC.

The chain has TRBV7-2 and TRBJ2-6; the D gene could be TRBD1 or TRBD2 (5 bases each). The germline CDR1 and CDR2 sequences are SGHTA and FQGNSA. There are 17 residues in the CDR3. Trimming took 5 bases from V and 2 from J, leaving 16 bases between them. Written as DNA, the CDR3 is TGTGCCAGCAGCGACCGGGGCCGAGGAACTGGGGCCAACGTCCTGACTTTC. Its translation: CASSDRGRGTGANVLTF.

The genes are TRBV28 and TRBJ2-5; 8 bases align to TRBD1. This CDR3 is built from 15 residues. The V segment lost 1 base and the J segment 4 bases; nucleotides outside the gene matches: 5. Germline assignment: CDR1 MDHEN and CDR2 SYDVKM. The CDR3 loop reads CASSLSGTGGETQYF. Here the CDR3 DNA reads TGTGCCAGCAGTTTATCGGGGACAGGAGGAGAGACCCAGTACTTC.